The 26 T cell receptor beta chains presented below share a single source sample, sequenced in a study of T cell repertoires in cytomegalovirus infection. One entry per CDR3 protein results from TCRdb running MiXCR on the reads. In the table there are 100,000 to 150,000 distinct CDR3 sequences, more than 7% of which are singletons. The sample comprised PBMCs. The receptors were gathered from a human donor in good health (CMV status not recorded). Some clones in this sample may be carry-over from other donors' samples.

The table lists this clonotype with a few counts. This sequence joins TRBV20-1 and TRBJ2-3; either TRBD1 or TRBD2 may supply D (5 bases each). The CDR3 totals 16 residues. Germline CDR1 DFQATT, CDR2 SNEGSKA (reference sequence). The V gene lost 3 bases and the J gene lost 0 bases, with 16 bases spanning the gap. The CDR3 bases are TGCAGTGCTAGTCGGGGTGGGGCCACTAGCACAGATACGCAGTATTTT. Protein: CSASRGGATSTDTQYF.

This clonotype was picked up many times. The V gene is TRBV2, the J gene TRBJ1-2, with 7 positions matching TRBD1. J was trimmed by 5 bases and V by 7 bases; bases with no gene match: 13. Germline V CDR1 and CDR2: SNHLY, FYNNEI. This CDR3 has 15 amino acids. CDR3 residues: CASTAGTANHYGYTF. DNA for the CDR3: TGTGCCAGCACCGCGGGGACAGCTAACCATTATGGCTACACCTTC.

In its sample, this clonotype was seen many times. The chain links TRBV7-3 to TRBJ1-4, with TRBD1 matching 8 bases. Germline lookup yields CDR1 SGHTA and CDR2 FQGTGA. The CDR3 spans 13 residues. V lost 5 bases to trimming and J lost 9 bases; unmatched junction nucleotides: 5. The CDR3 reads CASSPGQGKKLFF. CDR3 nucleotides: TGTGCCAGCAGCCCCGGACAGGGAAAAAAACTGTTTTTT.

J is TRBJ1-5 and V is TRBV24-1; no clear D gene. The CDR3 is 14 amino acids. Looked up from germline, CDR1 is KGHDR and CDR2 is SFDVKD. V was shortened by 10 bases and J by 0 bases, with 12 bases between the two germline ends. The DNA for the CDR3 is TGTGCCACAGCCCAAAGGGATAGCAATCAGCCCCAGCATTTT. Residues: CATAQRDSNQPQHF.

Only a few counts were recorded for this clonotype. The chain carries TRBV20-1 and TRBJ1-2; 9 bases are a match to TRBD1. Looked up from germline, CDR1 is DFQATT and CDR2 is SNEGSKA (reference sequence). The CDR3 extends over 15 amino acids. J was trimmed by 5 bases and V by 1 base; bases with no gene match: 8. The chain's CDR3 is CSARAPGTGSYGYTF. The CDR3 DNA sequence: TGCAGTGCTAGAGCTCCAGGGACAGGGAGTTATGGCTACACCTTC.

This clonotype was observed at least ten times. The rearrangement links TRBV7-3 to TRBJ1-4; possible D gene TRBD1, 5 bases. Germline assignment: CDR1 SGHTA and CDR2 FQGTGA. There are 15 residues in the CDR3. Trimming removed 1 base at V and 3 bases at J, with 9 bases between. The CDR3 spells CASSLRRQSNEKLFF. The CDR3 nucleotides read TGTGCCAGCAGCTTAAGGAGACAGTCTAATGAAAAACTGTTTTTT.

This clonotype was seen more than once but under ten times. The chain joins TRBV19 to TRBJ2-1; 9 bases align to TRBD1. V lost 7 bases to trimming and J lost 5 bases; unmatched junction nucleotides: 9. The CDR3 totals 15 residues. Germline values: CDR1 LNHDA, CDR2 SQIVND (reference sequence). In DNA form, the CDR3 reads TGTGCCAGTACCTTCCGGGACAGGGCCAACAATGAGCAGTTCTTC. Translating it yields CASTFRDRANNEQFF.

The V call is TRBV2, the J call TRBJ1-1; D is unclear. The CDR3 extends over 14 amino acids. The V gene's germline CDR1 is SNHLY and CDR2 FYNNEI. Trimming left V 4 bases short and J 5 bases short, with 14 bases between. CDR3 amino acids: CASSATLGETEAFF. The CDR3 DNA reads as TGTGCCAGCAGTGCAACCTTGGGAGAAACTGAAGCTTTCTTT.

This clonotype was seen only a few times. The rearrangement links TRBV19 to TRBJ2-1, with TRBD1 matching 7 bases. The CDR3 is 14 amino acids. The germline gives CDR1 LNHDA, CDR2 SQIVND (reference sequence). V was clipped by 10 bases and J by 0 bases; unmatched bases: 6. CDR3 coding DNA: TGTGCCACCATGGGACAGATCTCCTACAATGAGCAGTTCTTC. Its translation: CATMGQISYNEQFF.

This clonotype was recorded many times. The chain joins TRBV7-2 to TRBJ2-3; D might be TRBD1 (5 bases). Trimming shortened V by 5 bases and J by 1 base, and 13 bases separated the two germline ends. The germline V gene encodes CDR1 SGHTA and CDR2 FQGNSA. CDR3 size: 15 residues. Here the CDR3 reads CASSDRKGRTDTQYF. CDR3 bases: TGTGCCAGCAGCGACCGCAAGGGGCGCACAGATACGCAGTATTTT.

This chain connects TRBV2 to TRBJ2-4; 14 bases align to TRBD2. The germline CDR1 and CDR2 sequences are SNHLY and FYNNEI. The CDR3 totals 14 residues. J gave up 9 bases and V 7 bases, and 5 bases lay outside the gene matches. The CDR3 nucleotides read TGTGCCAGCAAGGGACTAGCGGGAGTCGGCATTCAGTACTTC. This sequence encodes CASKGLAGVGIQYF.

This clonotype was counted at least ten times. The chain uses TRBV12-5 and TRBJ2-1; no clear D. Looked up from germline, CDR1 is LGHNT and CDR2 is FRNRAP. V lost 1 base to trimming and J lost 5 bases, with 9 bases between them. The CDR3 has 14 residues. This chain's CDR3 is CASGLGLSNNEQFF. Written as DNA, the CDR3 is TGTGCTAGTGGTTTGGGTCTCAGTAACAATGAGCAGTTCTTC.

The sample holds a few counts of this clonotype. V is TRBV20-1 and J is TRBJ2-3; the D gene is possibly TRBD1 (6 bases). This CDR3 is 13 amino acids long. Germline V gene lookup returns CDR1 DFQATT and CDR2 SNEGSKA (reference sequence). V was trimmed by 5 bases and J by 2 bases, leaving 11 bases between them. CDR3 sequence: CSAPDSFTDTQYF. The CDR3 DNA reads as TGCAGTGCTCCGGACAGTTTCACAGATACGCAGTATTTT.

The chain is built from TRBV20-1 and TRBJ1-5; 8 bases line up with TRBD1. The CDR3 is 16 amino acids. V lost 5 bases, J lost 1 base, and 10 bases stayed unmatched. In germline, CDR1 is DFQATT, CDR2 SNEGSKA (reference sequence). CDR3 sequence: CSAQGQGATSNQPQHF. The CDR3 coding sequence is TGCAGTGCTCAAGGGCAGGGGGCAACAAGCAATCAGCCCCAGCATTTT.

This clonotype has at least ten counts. This chain joins TRBV20-1 and TRBJ2-3; 10 bases line up with TRBD2. Germline CDR1 and CDR2: DFQATT and SNEGSKA (reference sequence). The length of the CDR3 is 14 residues. V gave up 5 bases and J gave up 2 bases; unmatched junction bases: 4. For the CDR3, the DNA is TGCAGTGCTTTACTAGCGGGGATCACAGATACGCAGTATTTT. The encoded protein is CSALLAGITDTQYF.

This clonotype appeared many times. The V call is TRBV19, the J call TRBJ2-3, with a possible D match to TRBD2 (5 bases). V was shortened by 4 bases and J by 4 bases, with 9 bases between the two germline ends. CDR1 LNHDA and CDR2 SQIVND come from the germline V gene (reference sequence). The CDR3 spans 13 residues. The CDR3 sequence is CASSRSSSDTQYF. The CDR3 DNA reads TGTGCCAGTAGTAGGTCTAGCTCAGATACGCAGTATTTT.

The count of this clonotype is one. V and J are TRBV29-1 and TRBJ2-7; maybe TRBD1 (6 bases). Germline V gene data show CDR1 as SQVTM and CDR2 as ANQGSEA. Between the trimmed V and J ends, which lost 5 bases and 6 bases, there was a span of 23 bases. This CDR3 region has 15 residues. CDR3: CSVLRPKGVMLEQYF. In DNA form, the CDR3 reads TGCAGCGTTCTCAGACCGAAGGGGGTAATGCTCGAGCAGTACTTC.

This clonotype was recorded at least ten times. The chain joins TRBV7-8 to TRBJ1-1; D not resolved. The CDR3 has 14 amino acids. V lost 3 bases and J 7 bases, leaving 15 bases between the germline ends. From germline, CDR1 is SGHVS and CDR2 FQNEAQ. CDR3 residues: CASSFSGGIREAFF. DNA of the CDR3: TGTGCCAGCAGCTTCTCCGGTGGGATCCGTGAAGCTTTCTTT.

This clonotype was observed at least ten times. The chain combines TRBV12-3 or TRBV12-4 with TRBJ2-7; 8 nucleotides match TRBD1. V was pared by 6 bases and J by 6 bases, with 7 bases of the junction left unmatched. The CDR3 sequence is 13 residues long. Here the CDR3 DNA reads TGTGCCAGCAGCTTCCGGACAGGGTTCGAGCAGTACTTC. This codes for CASSFRTGFEQYF.

This clonotype was detected ten times or more. V usage is TRBV7-2 and J usage is TRBJ1-2; D perhaps matches TRBD1 (6 bases). Trimming left V 5 bases short and J 5 bases short, with 15 bases between. The CDR3 has 14 amino acids. Germline V CDR1 and CDR2: SGHTA, FQGNSA. The CDR3 reads CASSRAITGYGYTF. The CDR3, as DNA: TGTGCCAGCAGCCGAGCAATAACAGGGTATGGCTACACCTTC.

This clonotype was seen at least ten times. The chain has TRBV6-2 or TRBV6-3 and TRBJ2-2; D uncertain. The CDR3 length is 17 residues. In germline, CDR1 is MNHEY, CDR2 SVGEGT. Trimming cost V 0 bases and J 0 bases, with 11 bases left between them. The CDR3 region is CASSYSLAAANTGELFF. The CDR3 nucleotides read TGTGCCAGCAGTTACTCCTTGGCAGCCGCGAACACCGGGGAGCTGTTTTTT.

There are a few counts of this clonotype. V gene TRBV20-1 combines with J gene TRBJ2-3, with D tentatively TRBD2 (7 bases). The V gene's germline CDR1 is DFQATT and CDR2 SNEGSKA (reference sequence). The CDR3 is 14 amino acids. V was trimmed by 6 bases and J by 2 bases, leaving 15 bases between them. The CDR3 DNA sequence: TGCAGTGCCCCCGGGGGGCCGTCCACAGATACGCAGTATTTT. Its translation: CSAPGGPSTDTQYF.

In its sample, this clonotype was seen many times. CDR3 bases: TGCAGTGCTAGAGATGGGAAAGCCCCTCTGAACACTGAAGCTTTCTTT. It is translated as CSARDGKAPLNTEAFF. V and J are TRBV20-1 and TRBJ1-1; unclear D gene. The CDR3 has 16 residues. Germline V gene lookup returns CDR1 DFQATT and CDR2 SNEGSKA (reference sequence). V was pared by 0 bases and J by 0 bases, with 14 bases between.

The sample holds many counts of this clonotype. The rearrangement joins TRBV6-6 to TRBJ1-5, with D hard to call. V gave up 8 bases and J gave up 0 bases, with 11 bases separating them. CDR1 MNHNY and CDR2 SVGAGI come from the germline V gene (reference sequence). The CDR3 spans 14 residues. CDR3 region: CASEEDYSNQPQHF. The CDR3 coding sequence is TGTGCCAGCGAAGAGGATTATAGCAATCAGCCCCAGCATTTT.

This clonotype was seen at least ten times. The rearrangement links TRBV7-2 to TRBJ2-5, with D possibly TRBD2 on 6 matching bases. The germline V and J ends were trimmed by 5 bases and 10 bases, with 14 bases remaining between them. CDR3 size: 12 residues. CDR1 and CDR2 from the germline V gene are SGHTA and FQGNSA. CDR3 sequence: CASSPGLTVQYF. The DNA for the CDR3 is TGTGCCAGCAGCCCGGGACTTACGGTCCAGTACTTC. The full variable domain, its missing parts supplied by reference TRBV7-2 and TRBJ2-5, is GAGVSQSPSNKVTEKGKDVELRCDPISGHTALYWYRQSLGQGLEFLIYFQGNSAPDKSGLPSDRFSAERTGGSVSTLTIQRTQQEDSAVYLCASSPGLTVQYFGPGTRLLVL.

This clonotype was picked up many times. V and J are TRBV7-8 and TRBJ2-3, with 11 bases lining up with TRBD2. Germline V gene lookup returns CDR1 SGHVS and CDR2 FQNEAQ. The CDR3 loop spans 15 amino acids. With 5 bases clipped from V and 1 base from J, the junction kept 2 bases outside the gene matches. The CDR3 sequence is CASSETSGGTDTQYF. As DNA, the CDR3 is TGTGCCAGCAGCGAGACTAGCGGGGGCACAGATACGCAGTATTTT.